This TCR beta chain derives from a study of T cells in Graves' hyperthyroidism and ophthalmopathy. Whole-study results and caveats: From stable hyperthyroidism, ophthalmopathy was set apart by a 13 V-J model. Before onset, by a median of about six months, the model predicted ophthalmopathy.

This clonotype appeared a few times. What it binds is unknown. There were TCR beta CDR3 regions amplified from RNA transcripts. The study used the HTBI primer set for a first-round RT-PCR of the TCR CDR3. Each CDR3 protein gets one entry after TCRdb re-called the multiplex PCR reads with MiXCR. The data show around 570,000 distinct CDR3 sequences, just under 20% seen once. Germline CDR1 is MNHEY and CDR2 is SVGAGI. V lost 4 bases and J lost 5, with 19 bases in between. The CDR3 contains 16 residues. Patients were excluded for uncontrolled infection, other autoimmune disease, pregnancy or lactation. The chain recombines TRBV6-5 with TRBJ2-3; D is unclear. This receptor was obtained from a man aged 35-49 years with Graves' ophthalmopathy. The sequencing sample was made of blood. The DNA for the CDR3 is TGTGCCAGCAGTTTTGACACTTCCCAAGTAAGAGATACGCAGTATTTT. Protein sequence: CASSFDTSQVRDTQYF.